This T cell receptor (beta chain) came from a study of CD8+CD57+ T cells in acquired aplastic anemia. Study observations and caveats: Patients and controls shared roughly 30 CD8+ CDR3 sequences, which appeared highly expressed in patients and within their immunodominant clones.

This clonotype appeared many times. As yet, its antigen is unknown. Patients included in sequencing had previously demonstrated CD8+CD57+ cell expansion by flow cytometry. V shed 5 bases, J shed 1 base, and the junction held 11 bases outside the gene matches. The CDR3 consists of 18 residues. Germline values: CDR1 KGHDR, CDR2 SFDVKD. It was genomic DNA that served as the template for profiling TCR beta VDJ and CDR3. Using its own MiXCR run on the reads, TCRdb lists one record per CDR3 protein. The sample holds about 190,000 distinct CDR3 sequences, 40% to 50% seen once. The chain has TRBV24-1 and TRBJ2-2, with 8 positions matching TRBD1. The sequence derives from a human donor with aplastic anemia. The sample comprised sorted CD4+, CD8+, or CD8+CD57+ T cells (not recorded which) from PBMCs. CDR3 loop: CATSGNTGTGKNTGELFF. DNA of the CDR3: TGTGCCACCAGTGGAAATACCGGGACAGGTAAGAACACCGGGGAGCTGTTTTTT.